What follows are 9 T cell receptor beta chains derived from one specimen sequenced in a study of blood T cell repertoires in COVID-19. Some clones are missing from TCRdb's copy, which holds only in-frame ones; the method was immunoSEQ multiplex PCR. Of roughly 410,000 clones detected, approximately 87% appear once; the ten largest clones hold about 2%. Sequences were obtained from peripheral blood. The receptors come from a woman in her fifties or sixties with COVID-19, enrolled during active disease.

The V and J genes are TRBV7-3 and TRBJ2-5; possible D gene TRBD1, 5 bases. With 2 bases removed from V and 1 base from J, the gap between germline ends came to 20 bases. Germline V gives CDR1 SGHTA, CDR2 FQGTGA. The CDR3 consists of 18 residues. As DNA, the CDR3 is TGTGCCAGCAGCTTAGGGTATTTGGCAAGGGGTCCCCAAGAGACCCAGTACTTC. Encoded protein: CASSLGYLARGPQETQYF.

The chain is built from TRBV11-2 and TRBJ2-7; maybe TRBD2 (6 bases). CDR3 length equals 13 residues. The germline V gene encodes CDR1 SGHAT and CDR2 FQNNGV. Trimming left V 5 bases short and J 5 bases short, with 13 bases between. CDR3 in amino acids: CASSPETSNEQYF. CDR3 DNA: TGTGCCAGCAGCCCCGAGACTAGTAACGAGCAGTACTTC.

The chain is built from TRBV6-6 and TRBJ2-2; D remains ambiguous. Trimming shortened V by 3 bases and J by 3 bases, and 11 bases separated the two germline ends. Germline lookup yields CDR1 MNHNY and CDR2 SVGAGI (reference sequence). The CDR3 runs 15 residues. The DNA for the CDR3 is TGTGCCAGCAGTTATGGCAGAGGTGACACCGGGGAGCTGTTTTTT. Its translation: CASSYGRGDTGELFF.

This chain's CDR3 is CASSDLGTADIQYF. In DNA form, the CDR3 reads TGTGCCAGTAGTGACCTCGGGACAGCAGACATTCAGTACTTC. This chain joins TRBV19 and TRBJ2-4; 7 bases agree with TRBD1. CDR1 and CDR2 (germline): LNHDA, SQIVND (reference sequence). V trimming: 5 bases; J trimming: 8 bases; junction bases outside the gene matches: 9. This CDR3 has 14 residues.

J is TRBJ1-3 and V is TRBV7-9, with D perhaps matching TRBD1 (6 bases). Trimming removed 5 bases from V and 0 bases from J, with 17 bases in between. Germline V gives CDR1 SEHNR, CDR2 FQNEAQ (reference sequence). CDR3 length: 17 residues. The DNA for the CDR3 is TGTGCCAGCAGCCCTAAAACAGGGTCCTCCTCTGGAAACACCATATATTTT. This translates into CASSPKTGSSSGNTIYF.

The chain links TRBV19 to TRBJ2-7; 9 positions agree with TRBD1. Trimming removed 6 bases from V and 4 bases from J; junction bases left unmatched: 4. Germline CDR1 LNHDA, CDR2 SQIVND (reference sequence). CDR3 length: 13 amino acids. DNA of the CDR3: TGTGCCAGTAGCTCGGACAGGGGTTACGAGCAGTACTTC. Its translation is CASSSDRGYEQYF.

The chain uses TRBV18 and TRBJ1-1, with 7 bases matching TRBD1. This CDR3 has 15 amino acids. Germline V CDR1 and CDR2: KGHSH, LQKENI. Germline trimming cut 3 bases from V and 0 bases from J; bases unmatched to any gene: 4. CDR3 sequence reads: CASSPSRGLNTEAFF. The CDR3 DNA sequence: TGTGCCAGCTCACCTTCGAGGGGGCTGAACACTGAAGCTTTCTTT.

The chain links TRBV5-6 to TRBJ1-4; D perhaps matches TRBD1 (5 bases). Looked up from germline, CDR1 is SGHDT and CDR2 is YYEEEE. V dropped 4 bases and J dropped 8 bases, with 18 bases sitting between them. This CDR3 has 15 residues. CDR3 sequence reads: CASSQAGREGEKLFF. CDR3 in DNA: TGTGCCAGCAGCCAAGCGGGCAGGGAGGGGGAAAAACTGTTTTTT.

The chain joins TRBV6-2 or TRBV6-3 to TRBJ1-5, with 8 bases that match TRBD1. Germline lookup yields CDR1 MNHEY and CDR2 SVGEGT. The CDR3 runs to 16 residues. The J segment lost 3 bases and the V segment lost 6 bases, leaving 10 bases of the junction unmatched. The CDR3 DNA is TGTGCCAGCAGCACGCCTTGGACAGGGATCAATCAGCCCCAGCATTTT. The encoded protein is CASSTPWTGINQPQHF.